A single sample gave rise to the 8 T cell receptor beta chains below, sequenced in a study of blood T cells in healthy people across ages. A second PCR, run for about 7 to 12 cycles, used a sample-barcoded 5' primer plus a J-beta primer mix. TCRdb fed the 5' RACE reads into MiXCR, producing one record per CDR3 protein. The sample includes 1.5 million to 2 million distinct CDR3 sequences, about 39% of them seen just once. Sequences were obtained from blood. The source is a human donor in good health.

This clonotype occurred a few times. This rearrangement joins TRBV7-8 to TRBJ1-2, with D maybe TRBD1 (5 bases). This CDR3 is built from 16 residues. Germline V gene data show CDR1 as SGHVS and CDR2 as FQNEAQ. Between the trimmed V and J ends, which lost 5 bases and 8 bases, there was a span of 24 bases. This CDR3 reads CASSPAAPGRALGYTF. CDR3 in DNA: TGTGCCAGCAGCCCTGCGGCCCCAGGGAGGGCGCTAGGCTACACCTTC.

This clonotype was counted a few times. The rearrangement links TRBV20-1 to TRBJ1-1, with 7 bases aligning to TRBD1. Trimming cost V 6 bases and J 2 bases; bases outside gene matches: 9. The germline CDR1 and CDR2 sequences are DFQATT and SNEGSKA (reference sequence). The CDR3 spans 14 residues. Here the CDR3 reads CSAARQGSNTEAFF. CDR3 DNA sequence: TGCAGTGCCGCCCGACAGGGCTCTAACACTGAAGCTTTCTTT.

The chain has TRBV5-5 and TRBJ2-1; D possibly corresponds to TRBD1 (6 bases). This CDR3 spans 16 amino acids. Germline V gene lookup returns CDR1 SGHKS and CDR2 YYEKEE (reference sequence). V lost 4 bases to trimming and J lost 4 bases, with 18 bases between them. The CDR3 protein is CASSKARTDVYNEQFF. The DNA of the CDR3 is TGTGCCAGCAGCAAAGCGAGGACAGACGTTTACAATGAGCAGTTCTTC.

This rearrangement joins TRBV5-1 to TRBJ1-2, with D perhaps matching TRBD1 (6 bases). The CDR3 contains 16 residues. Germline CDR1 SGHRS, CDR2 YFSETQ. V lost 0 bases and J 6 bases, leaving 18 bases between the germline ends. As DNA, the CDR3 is TGCGCCAGCAGCTTGGGCCCCGGGGGGGGCTACGATGGCTACACCTTC. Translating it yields CASSLGPGGGYDGYTF.

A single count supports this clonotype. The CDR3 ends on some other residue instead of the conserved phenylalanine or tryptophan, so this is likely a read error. CDR3 coding DNA: TGTGCCAGCAGCTTACTCCGGGACAGAGACAATGAGCAGTTCCTC. This codes for CASSLLRDRDNEQFL. The V gene is TRBV28, the J gene TRBJ2-1, with 7 positions matching TRBD1. From germline, CDR1 is MDHEN and CDR2 SYDVKM. CDR3 length: 15 residues. The V and J ends lost 6 bases and 5 bases, in that order; junction bases with no gene match: 10.

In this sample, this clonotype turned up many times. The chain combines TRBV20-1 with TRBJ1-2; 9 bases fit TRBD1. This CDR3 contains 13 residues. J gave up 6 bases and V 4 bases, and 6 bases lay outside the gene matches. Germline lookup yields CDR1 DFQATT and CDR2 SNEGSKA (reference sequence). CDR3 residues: CSAITGGGHGYTF. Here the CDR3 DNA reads TGCAGTGCTATTACAGGGGGCGGGCATGGCTACACCTTC.

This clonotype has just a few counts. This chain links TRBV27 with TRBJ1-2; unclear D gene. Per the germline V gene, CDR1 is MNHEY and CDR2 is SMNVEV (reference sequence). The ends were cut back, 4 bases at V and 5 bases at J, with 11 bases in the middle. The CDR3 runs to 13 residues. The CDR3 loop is CASSSQIYYGYTF. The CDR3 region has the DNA TGTGCCAGCAGTTCTCAGATTTATTATGGCTACACCTTC.

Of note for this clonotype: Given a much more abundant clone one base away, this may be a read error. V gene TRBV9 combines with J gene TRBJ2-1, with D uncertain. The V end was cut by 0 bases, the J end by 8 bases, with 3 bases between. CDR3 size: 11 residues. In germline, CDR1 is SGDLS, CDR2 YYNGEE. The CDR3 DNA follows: TGTGCCAGCAGCGTAGCTGATGAGCAGTTCTTC. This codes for CASSVADEQFF.